These T cell receptor beta chains were read from a single sample in a study of CD8 T cells in ankylosing spondylitis. MiXCR, run by TCRdb on the 5' RACE reads, gives a single entry per CDR3 protein. The sample consists of more than 500,000 distinct CDR3 sequences, under 5.5% of them appearing once. Material for sequencing was blood, either unsorted or a sorted T cell fraction (not recorded which). These receptors came from a male donor with ankylosing spondylitis. Both conserved end residues are trimmed from each CDR3. Each record gives: CDR3 protein, V gene, J gene.

ASSSDPRESTEAF,TRBV9,TRBJ1-1
ASSSRTGLGAEAF,TRBV7-2,TRBJ1-1
ASSPQVAGSKTQY,TRBV5-1,TRBJ2-5
ASRPDRSVTEAF,TRBV6-1,TRBJ1-1
SARDRGADEQY,TRBV20-1,TRBJ2-7
ASSYQRTGVADTQY,TRBV14,TRBJ2-3
ASSYLGAEGGGGGYT,TRBV6-5,TRBJ1-2
ASSYGGIQETQY,TRBV6-5,TRBJ2-5
ASSFDHRGGFYEQY,TRBV5-1,TRBJ2-7
SARRVIMNTEAF,TRBV20-1,TRBJ1-1
ARRFQLARYEQY,TRBV7-2,TRBJ2-7
ASSLARMGSNQPQH,TRBV7-8,TRBJ1-5
SVEFGGGQF,TRBV29-1,TRBJ2-1